This T cell receptor beta chain stems from a study of blood T cell repertoires in COVID-19. Background on the study: From the United States, Italy and Spain came samples of acute and convalescent COVID-19. T cells, B-cell-depleted T cells, or PBMCs supplied cDNA or gDNA.

The count of this clone is one. Original methodology: Quantification of nucleated cells was approximated via reference gene primer amplification. Using immunoSEQ multiplex PCR, the repertoire was profiled, and TCRdb retains in-frame clones only, with some absent. The DNA gave D and trimming, while V, J and clone size come from that table. The table shows some 20,000 clones, with about nine tenths occurring only once. The CDR3 contains 14 residues. The germline gives CDR1 LGHNA, CDR2 YNFKEQ. Trimming cost V 4 bases and J 8 bases; bases outside gene matches: 7. This sequence was found in a human donor in a cohort sampled during active COVID-19. The chain joins TRBV4-2 to TRBJ1-2, with TRBD1 identical over 10 bases. Sequenced: peripheral blood. For the CDR3, the DNA is TGTGCCAGCAGCCTCCAGACAGGGGGCATAGGCTACACCTTC. Amino acid sequence: CASSLQTGGIGYTF.